What follows are 30 T cell receptor beta chains derived from one specimen sequenced in a study of T-cell memory formation after mild COVID-19. Using its own MiXCR run on the 5' RACE reads, TCRdb lists one record per CDR3 protein. The data contain some 120,000 distinct CDR3 sequences, 16% of them singletons. The sequenced sample was PBMCs or a T cell subset sorted from them (not recorded which). Receptor source: an adult woman who had mild COVID-19 (a few samples of this study predate the infection). Cell type and time point are not known.

The V and J genes are TRBV7-9 and TRBJ2-7; 7 bases map to TRBD2. This CDR3 has 15 amino acids. Per germline, CDR1 SEHNR and CDR2 FQNEAQ (reference sequence). Germline trimming cut 0 bases from V and 3 bases from J; bases unmatched to any gene: 5. CDR3 sequence reads: CASSLALADLYEQYF. The CDR3 DNA is TGTGCCAGCAGCTTAGCTCTAGCGGACCTCTACGAGCAGTACTTC.

This clonotype was recorded many times. This chain uses TRBV7-8 with TRBJ2-7; a possible D gene is TRBD2 (6 bases). This CDR3 has 14 residues. Germline lookup yields CDR1 SGHVS and CDR2 FQNEAQ. Trimming shortened V by 7 bases and J by 3 bases, and 16 bases separated the two germline ends. The CDR3 DNA is TGTGCCAGCAACGTTGGGGAGGATTACTACGAGCAGTACTTC. Protein sequence: CASNVGEDYYEQYF.

This clonotype was seen a few times. The rearrangement links TRBV18 to TRBJ2-7; unclear D gene. The germline V gene has CDR1 KGHSH and CDR2 LQKENI. The V gene lost 3 bases and the J gene lost 7 bases, with 16 bases spanning the gap. The CDR3 sequence is 14 residues long. CDR3 in DNA: TGTGCCAGCTCACCCCCCGGACCTCGAAAAGAGCAGTACTTC. This translates into CASSPPGPRKEQYF.

The sample holds a few counts of this clonotype. The chain uses TRBV4-1 and TRBJ2-1, with 12 bases aligning to TRBD2. The germline CDR1 and CDR2 sequences are MGHRA and YSYEKL. The CDR3 contains 17 residues. After removal of 3 bases from V and 7 bases from J, the junction contained 10 bases not matched to a gene. The CDR3 sequence: CASSHFPPTSGGNEQFF. The CDR3 region has the DNA TGCGCCAGCAGCCATTTCCCACCGACTAGCGGGGGTAATGAGCAGTTCTTC.

The V gene is TRBV7-9, the J gene TRBJ2-7, with 9 bases that match TRBD1. Germline V gene data show CDR1 as SEHNR and CDR2 as FQNEAQ (reference sequence). The CDR3 is 14 residues long. V lost 5 bases to trimming and J lost 7 bases; unmatched junction nucleotides: 9. CDR3 residues: CASSLGDRVWEQYF. In nucleotides, the CDR3 is TGTGCCAGCAGCCTAGGGGACAGGGTGTGGGAGCAGTACTTC.

This clonotype was found a few times. The V gene is TRBV10-3, the J gene TRBJ1-3; D not certain. This CDR3 has 12 residues. Germline V gene sequence: CDR1 ENHRY, CDR2 SYGVKD. The germline V and J ends were trimmed by 11 bases and 1 base, with 9 bases remaining between them. The CDR3 bases are TGTGCCGGCTCCGGATCTGGAAACACCATATATTTT. This sequence encodes CAGSGSGNTIYF.

J is TRBJ1-2 and V is TRBV3-1; a weak D match, TRBD1 (6 bases). Trimming shortened V by 2 bases and J by 0 bases, and 13 bases separated the two germline ends. There are 16 residues in the CDR3. In germline, CDR1 is LGHDT, CDR2 YNNKEL (reference sequence). The CDR3 loop is CASSQRGQTTNYGYTF. CDR3 DNA: TGTGCCAGCAGCCAAAGAGGACAGACCACTAACTATGGCTACACCTTC.

The chain uses TRBV6-5 and TRBJ1-1, with 8 bases lining up with TRBD1. J lost 4 bases, V lost 0 bases, and 4 bases had no gene match. Germline V CDR1 and CDR2: MNHEY, SVGAGI. The CDR3 runs 15 residues. The CDR3 bases are TGTGCCAGCAGTTACTCAGACAGGGGAACCACTGAAGCTTTCTTT. This gives the protein CASSYSDRGTTEAFF.

This clonotype was detected a few times. V usage is TRBV19 and J usage is TRBJ2-4; 10 bases line up with TRBD2. Trimming at V came to 3 bases and at J to 4 bases, leaving 6 bases not matched to a gene. This CDR3 comprises 16 residues. Germline loops: CDR1 LNHDA, CDR2 SQIVND (reference sequence). DNA of the CDR3: TGTGCCAGTAGTATCCTTCGGACTAGCGGTAAAAACATTCAGTACTTC. Amino acids: CASSILRTSGKNIQYF.

The chain recombines TRBV5-1 with TRBJ1-5; no firm D call. Germline V gene sequence: CDR1 SGHRS, CDR2 YFSETQ. This CDR3 has 13 residues. The V gene lost 4 bases and the J gene lost 3 bases, with 8 bases spanning the gap. The CDR3, as DNA: TGCGCCAGCAGCACCCGTCCCAATCAGCCCCAGCATTTT. Translated: CASSTRPNQPQHF.

This clonotype occurred a few times. CDR3 amino acids: CAWSVGQGKTQYF. For the CDR3, the DNA is TGTGCCTGGAGTGTAGGACAGGGAAAGACCCAGTACTTC. The gene calls are TRBV30 and TRBJ2-5; the match to TRBD1 covers 8 bases. This CDR3 is built from 13 residues. Trimming took 0 bases from V and 6 from J; bases not matched to a gene: 3. Germline V gene sequence: CDR1 GTSNPN, CDR2 SVGIG (reference sequence).

This clonotype was seen a handful of times. The J gene is TRBJ2-1, the V gene TRBV6-5, with TRBD2 matching 13 bases. Germline trimming cut 0 bases from V and 7 bases from J; bases unmatched to any gene: 3. CDR1 MNHEY and CDR2 SVGAGI come from the germline V gene. The CDR3 contains 16 residues. The CDR3 sequence is CASSYSLLAGGNEQFF. The CDR3 DNA reads TGTGCCAGCAGTTACTCTCTACTAGCGGGGGGGAATGAGCAGTTCTTC.

This clonotype was picked up a small number of times. The V gene is TRBV3-1, the J gene TRBJ2-5, with D possibly being TRBD1 (6 bases). The CDR3 has 16 residues. V was trimmed by 3 bases and J by 4 bases, leaving 18 bases between them. Germline V lookup: CDR1 LGHDT, CDR2 YNNKEL (reference sequence). CDR3 residues: CASSHTQGRTRETQYF. The CDR3 coding sequence is TGTGCCAGCAGCCATACACAGGGAAGAACGAGAGAGACCCAGTACTTC.

A few counts support this clonotype. V usage is TRBV7-2 and J usage is TRBJ2-5, with 7 bases aligning to TRBD1. V shed 5 bases and J 4 bases; nucleotides not matched to a gene: 4. Germline CDR1 is SGHTA and CDR2 is FQGNSA. This CDR3 contains 13 residues. CDR3 nucleotide sequence: TGTGCCAGCAGCGTCGACAGGGCAGAGACCCAGTACTTC. Protein: CASSVDRAETQYF.

The chain combines TRBV7-9 with TRBJ2-2; no clear D gene. Germline CDR1 and CDR2: SEHNR and FQNEAQ (reference sequence). V gave up 2 bases and J gave up 6 bases, with 16 bases separating them. The CDR3 totals 16 residues. The CDR3 loop is CASSLLVTPQPGELFF. The CDR3 DNA reads TGTGCCAGCAGCTTATTGGTAACGCCTCAACCCGGGGAGCTGTTTTTT.

This chain joins TRBV12-3 or TRBV12-4 and TRBJ2-1; 7 positions match TRBD2. The CDR3 extends over 14 amino acids. After removal of 6 bases from V and 5 bases from J, the junction contained 7 bases not matched to a gene. The CDR3 nucleotides read TGTGCCAGCAGCATCGGGGGGAGCCACAATGAGCAGTTCTTC. Its translation is CASSIGGSHNEQFF.

The chain has TRBV15 and TRBJ2-7; 8 nucleotides line up with TRBD2. CDR1 is LNHNV, CDR2 YYDKDF, per germline (reference sequence). The length of the CDR3 is 14 residues. V lost 0 bases and J lost 6; bases outside the gene matches: 4. CDR3 nucleotides: TGTGCCACCAGCAGAGATGGCGGGGGGCTCGAGCAGTACTTC. This sequence encodes CATSRDGGGLEQYF.

V gene TRBV7-8 combines with J gene TRBJ2-3; D ambiguous. This CDR3 spans 17 amino acids. The germline V gene has CDR1 SGHVS and CDR2 FQNEAQ. The germline V and J ends were trimmed by 5 bases and 3 bases, with 21 bases remaining between them. CDR3 coding DNA: TGTGCCAGCAGCCCCCAACGACATGGGGATTGGACAGATACGCAGTATTTT. As protein: CASSPQRHGDWTDTQYF.

This sequence joins TRBV5-1 and TRBJ2-6; unclear D gene. The CDR3 totals 17 residues. Germline CDR1 reads SGHRS; CDR2 reads YFSETQ. V was pared by 4 bases and J by 0 bases, with 14 bases between. The CDR3 DNA reads as TGCGCCAGCAGCCCCGGTCCAGCGACCTCTGGGGCCAACGTCCTGACTTTC. Translating it yields CASSPGPATSGANVLTF.

In this sample, this clonotype turned up a few times. The chain uses TRBV5-1 and TRBJ2-3; the match to TRBD2 covers 10 bases. J was trimmed by 2 bases and V by 4 bases; bases with no gene match: 7. The length of the CDR3 is 16 residues. The V gene's germline CDR1 is SGHRS and CDR2 YFSETQ. The CDR3 DNA reads as TGCGCCAGCAGCAGAAAAGCGGGAGGGCCCACAGATACGCAGTATTTT. Amino acid sequence: CASSRKAGGPTDTQYF.

This chain links TRBV7-2 with TRBJ2-2; TRBD1 might be the D (7 bases). The CDR3 runs 14 residues. The germline CDR1 and CDR2 sequences are SGHTA and FQGNSA. Trimming removed 8 bases from V and 4 bases from J, with 14 bases in between. CDR3 coding DNA: TGTGCCAGCTTCCAGGGGGGTAGCACCGGGGAGCTGTTTTTT. It specifies CASFQGGSTGELFF.

This clonotype was seen a handful of times. This chain connects TRBV7-3 to TRBJ2-3; D might be TRBD1 or TRBD2, each matching 5 bases. This CDR3 spans 15 amino acids. CDR1 SGHTA and CDR2 FQGTGA come from the germline V gene. V shed 5 bases and J shed 4 bases, with 16 bases lying between them. In DNA form, the CDR3 reads TGTGCCAGCAGCCAACTAGGGGAACGAGCAGATACGCAGTATTTT. Its protein product is CASSQLGERADTQYF.

This clonotype was found a few times. The chain carries TRBV12-3 or TRBV12-4 and TRBJ1-1; D possibly corresponds to TRBD1 (5 bases). The V gene lost 0 bases and the J gene lost 7 bases, with 9 bases spanning the gap. The CDR3 loop spans 13 amino acids. CDR3 sequence (DNA): TGTGCCAGCAGTTTAGCCACGCAGGGTGAAGCTTTCTTT. It yields the protein CASSLATQGEAFF.

The chain employs TRBV5-1 and TRBJ1-2; no definite D call. The V and J ends lost 0 bases and 1 base respectively, with 7 bases between them. The CDR3 has 14 amino acids. Germline-derived CDR1 and CDR2 are SGHRS and YFSETQ. The CDR3 region has the DNA TGCGCCAGCAGCTTGGGTTACGGTAACTATGGCTACACCTTC. This sequence encodes CASSLGYGNYGYTF.

At least ten counts were recorded for this clonotype. The V call is TRBV7-6, the J call TRBJ2-5; 7 positions match TRBD1. The CDR3 length is 13 residues. The V segment lost 7 bases and the J segment 3 bases; nucleotides outside the gene matches: 5. Germline loops: CDR1 SGHVS, CDR2 FNYEAQ. The CDR3 bases are TGTGCCAGCACCCGACAGGGAAAAGAGACCCAGTACTTC. Translating gives CASTRQGKETQYF.

The chain recombines TRBV29-1 with TRBJ2-5; D uncertain. The CDR3 is 17 amino acids. Trimming shortened V by 0 bases and J by 1 base, and 18 bases separated the two germline ends. The germline CDR1 and CDR2 sequences are SQVTM and ANQGSEA. In nucleotides, the CDR3 is TGCAGCGTTGAAGACCTACGCCCCGGACGGAGCCAAGAGACCCAGTACTTC. As protein: CSVEDLRPGRSQETQYF. Using reference TRBV29-1 and TRBJ2-5 for the parts outside the CDR3, the full variable domain is SAVISQKPSRDICQRGTSLTIQCQVDSQVTMMFWYRQQPGQSLTLIATANQGSEATYESGFVIDKFPISRPNLTFSTLTVSNMSPEDSSIYLCSVEDLRPGRSQETQYFGPGTRLLVL.

This clonotype was detected ten times or more. The chain is built from TRBV12-3 or TRBV12-4 and TRBJ2-1; D not resolved. V was shortened by 1 base and J by 5 bases, with 0 bases between the two germline ends. The length of the CDR3 is 11 residues. The CDR3 DNA reads as TGTGCCAGCAGTTTAGACAATGAGCAGTTCTTC. Amino acids: CASSLDNEQFF.

There are many counts of this clonotype. The genes are TRBV29-1 and TRBJ2-2, with a tentative D call TRBD2 (6 bases). The CDR3 sequence is 13 residues long. CDR1 is SQVTM and CDR2 is ANQGSEA in the germline V gene. V lost 6 bases, J lost 4 bases, and 12 bases lay in between. CDR3 region: CSVNSGTTGELFF. The CDR3 DNA reads TGCAGCGTCAATAGCGGAACCACCGGGGAGCTGTTTTTT.

This clonotype has only a few counts. The gene calls are TRBV7-7 and TRBJ2-1; D not resolved. The germline V gene encodes CDR1 SSHAT and CDR2 FNYEAQ (reference sequence). V was shortened by 2 bases and J by 0 bases, with 2 bases between the two germline ends. This CDR3 is built from 13 residues. The CDR3: CASSLHSYNEQFF. The CDR3 coding sequence is TGTGCCAGCAGCTTACACTCCTACAATGAGCAGTTCTTC.

V usage is TRBV18 and J usage is TRBJ2-7; the match to TRBD2 covers 7 bases. V trimming: 0 bases; J trimming: 3 bases; junction bases outside the gene matches: 11. The V gene's germline CDR1 is KGHSH and CDR2 LQKENI. CDR3 length equals 17 residues. The CDR3 region is CASSPPNTGGRSYEQYF. The DNA for the CDR3 is TGTGCCAGCTCACCACCCAATACAGGCGGGAGAAGCTACGAGCAGTACTTC.